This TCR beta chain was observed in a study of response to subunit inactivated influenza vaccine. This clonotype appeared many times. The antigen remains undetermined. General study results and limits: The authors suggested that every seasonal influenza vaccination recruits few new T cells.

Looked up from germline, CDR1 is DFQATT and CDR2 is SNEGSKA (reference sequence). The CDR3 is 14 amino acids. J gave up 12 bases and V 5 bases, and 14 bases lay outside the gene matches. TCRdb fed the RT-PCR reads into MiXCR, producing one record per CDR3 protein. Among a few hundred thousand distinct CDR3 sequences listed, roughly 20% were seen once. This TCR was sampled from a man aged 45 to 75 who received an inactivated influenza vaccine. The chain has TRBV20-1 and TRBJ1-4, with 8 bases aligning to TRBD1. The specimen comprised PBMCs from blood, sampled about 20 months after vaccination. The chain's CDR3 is CSASFGTGRSELFF. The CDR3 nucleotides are TGCAGTGCTTCCTTCGGGACAGGCAGATCGGAACTGTTTTTT.